This passage covers 25 T cell receptor beta chains from one sample sequenced in a study of human T cells and chemical hapten exposure. Time point of the sample: patch test 3, about 24 weeks after DPC sensitization. Treatment defined: therapeutic diphenylcyclopropenone sensitization with weekly scalp DPC. Via MiXCR, TCRdb re-called the RACE reads, giving one row per CDR3 protein. The sample lists more than 95,000 distinct CDR3 sequences, 30% to 35% occurring once. The source was whole blood, collected in connection with sensitization to the hapten diphenylcyclopropenone (DPC). Every receptor here comes from a man aged 35 to 55 with alopecia areata. Some clones in this sample may be carry-over from other donors' samples.

The gene calls are TRBV6-2 or TRBV6-3 and TRBJ2-1; 14 bases fit TRBD2. The CDR3 is made up of 18 amino acids. Germline CDR1 is MNHEY and CDR2 is SVGEGT. V trimming: 7 bases; J trimming: 0 bases; junction bases outside the gene matches: 8. The CDR3 loop reads CASTARTSGRISYNEQFF. CDR3 sequence (DNA): TGTGCCAGCACTGCTCGGACTAGCGGGAGGATCTCCTACAATGAGCAGTTCTTC.

This clonotype has more than one count but fewer than ten. The gene calls are TRBV21-1 and TRBJ2-7. TRBV21-1 is a pseudogene segment. The CDR3 spans 17 residues. The CDR3 here is CASSKVNSLKRFSEQYV. In DNA form, the CDR3 reads TGTGCCAGCAGCAAAGTTAACAGTTTAAAGAGATTTTCAGAGCAGTACGTC.

The rearrangement joins TRBV14 to TRBJ2-2; 7 nucleotides align to TRBD1. This CDR3 is built from 14 residues. After removal of 6 bases from V and 5 bases from J, the junction contained 6 bases not matched to a gene. CDR1 is SGHDN, CDR2 FVKESK, per germline. The CDR3 DNA sequence: TGTGCCAGCAGGAGACAGGGAAGGACCGGGGAGCTGTTTTTT. This translates into CASRRQGRTGELFF.

This clonotype turned up a few times. The V call is TRBV12-3 or TRBV12-4, the J call TRBJ1-5, with TRBD1 matching 10 bases. J was trimmed by 7 bases and V by 5 bases; bases with no gene match: 5. The CDR3 contains 14 residues. In nucleotides, the CDR3 is TGTGCCAGCAGTCTCAGGGACAGGGGACAGCCCCAGCATTTT. Translated, it gives CASSLRDRGQPQHF.

The V and J genes are TRBV29-1 and TRBJ2-3; TRBD1 might be the D (6 bases). This CDR3 comprises 13 residues. In germline, CDR1 is SQVTM, CDR2 ANQGSEA. The V end lost 6 bases, the J end lost 2 bases, and 12 bases lay between the germline ends. CDR3 in amino acids: CSVKSGATDTQYF. CDR3 DNA sequence: TGCAGCGTAAAATCAGGGGCCACAGATACGCAGTATTTT.

The CDR3 nucleotides are TGTGCCAGCAGCCAAGACGGGGGGCATAGCGGGGTATTCCGGGCCAACGTCCTGACTTTC. Amino acid sequence: CASSQDGGHSGVFRANVLTF. The chain joins TRBV14 to TRBJ2-6; 8 bases are shared with TRBD2. The germline CDR1 and CDR2 sequences are SGHDN and FVKESK. V gave up 0 bases and J gave up 5 bases; unmatched junction bases: 15. CDR3 length: 20 amino acids.

J is TRBJ2-5 and V is TRBV5-1; TRBD1 matches at 11 bases. Trimming cost V 2 bases and J 3 bases; bases outside gene matches: 3. Germline V lookup: CDR1 SGHRS, CDR2 YFSETQ. This CDR3 region has 15 residues. CDR3 amino acids: CASSFGQGAKETQYF. CDR3 coding DNA: TGCGCCAGCAGCTTTGGACAGGGGGCGAAAGAGACCCAGTACTTC.

This rearrangement joins TRBV28 to TRBJ2-7; D unclear. V dropped 3 bases and J dropped 3 bases, with 9 bases sitting between them. Germline loops: CDR1 MDHEN, CDR2 SYDVKM. The CDR3 loop spans 13 amino acids. The CDR3, as DNA: TGTGCCAGCAGTTTTATTAAGGACTACGAGCAGTACTTC. Protein product: CASSFIKDYEQYF.

A few counts support this clonotype. The genes are TRBV2 and TRBJ1-6; D is unresolved. CDR1 and CDR2 from the germline V gene are SNHLY and FYNNEI. Trimming removed 2 bases at V and 8 bases at J, with 10 bases between. This CDR3 region has 14 residues. This CDR3 is CASSELGYDSPLHF. DNA of the CDR3: TGTGCCAGCAGTGAACTAGGGTATGATTCACCCCTCCACTTT.

The V gene is TRBV11-2, the J gene TRBJ1-1; no definite D call. This CDR3 is 13 amino acids long. V lost 0 bases, J lost 0 bases, and 2 bases lay in between. CDR1 is SGHAT, CDR2 FQNNGV, per germline. The CDR3 sequence is CASSLDLNTEAFF. Written as DNA, the CDR3 is TGTGCCAGCAGCTTAGATCTGAACACTGAAGCTTTCTTT.

This clonotype was seen just once. V is TRBV19 and J is TRBJ2-6; D is perhaps TRBD1 (6 bases). Deletions cut 8 bases from V and 1 base from J, with 15 bases between. This CDR3 is 16 amino acids long. Germline loops: CDR1 LNHDA, CDR2 SQIVND (reference sequence). The DNA of the CDR3 is TGTGCCAGTTTGTCGGACAGCCTTTCTGGGGCCAACGTCCTGACTTTC. This translates into CASLSDSLSGANVLTF.

This clonotype was observed at least ten times. This chain uses TRBV28 with TRBJ2-4, with no clear D. CDR1 MDHEN and CDR2 SYDVKM come from the germline V gene. The CDR3 consists of 13 residues. Trimming stripped 8 bases from V and 4 bases from J, with 12 bases between. The CDR3 region has the DNA TGTGCCAGCGCTGGGTCTGTTAAAAACATTCAGTACTTC. This translates into CASAGSVKNIQYF.

This clonotype was found a few times. This chain uses TRBV28 with TRBJ2-2; 7 positions match TRBD1. Germline loops: CDR1 MDHEN, CDR2 SYDVKM. The CDR3 is made up of 15 amino acids. With 6 bases clipped from V and 3 bases from J, the junction kept 7 bases outside the gene matches. CDR3 region: CASRRRDRDTGELFF. DNA of the CDR3: TGTGCCAGCAGACGAAGGGACAGAGACACCGGGGAGCTGTTTTTT.

The chain links TRBV5-1 to TRBJ2-3; 9 bases align to TRBD2. The CDR3 spans 15 residues. After removal of 4 bases from V and 2 bases from J, the junction contained 5 bases not matched to a gene. CDR1 is SGHRS and CDR2 is YFSETQ in the germline V gene. CDR3 DNA: TGCGCCAGCAGCAGTAGCGGGAGTAACACAGATACGCAGTATTTT. This sequence encodes CASSSSGSNTDTQYF. Combining the CDR3 with reference TRBV5-1 and TRBJ2-3 gives the whole variable domain KAGVTQTPRYLIKTRGQQVTLSCSPISGHRSVSWYQQTPGQGLQFLFEYFSETQRNKGNFPGRFSGRQFSNSRSEMNVSTLELGDSALYLCASSSSGSNTDTQYFGPGTRLTVL.

The table lists this clonotype with a few counts. The rearrangement links TRBV12-5 to TRBJ2-7; 7 bases line up with TRBD2. J gave up 4 bases and V 7 bases, and 13 bases lay outside the gene matches. CDR1 is LGHNT and CDR2 is FRNRAP in the germline V gene. The CDR3 runs to 15 residues. This chain's CDR3 is CASEEGQGGPYEQYV. CDR3 nucleotide sequence: TGTGCTAGTGAGGAAGGCCAGGGAGGGCCATACGAGCAGTACGTC.

The CDR3: CASSLGTGEYTIYF. Written as DNA, the CDR3 is TGTGCCAGCAGCTTAGGAACGGGGGAGTACACCATATATTTT. The rearrangement joins TRBV7-2 to TRBJ1-3; TRBD1 might be the D (5 bases). The V gene lost 1 base and the J gene lost 8 bases, with 12 bases spanning the gap. This CDR3 has 14 amino acids. Germline CDR1 and CDR2: SGHTA and FQGNSA.

The DNA of the CDR3 is TGCAGCGTCACCCCAGGGTACCAAGAGACCCAGTACTTC. Its protein is CSVTPGYQETQYF. The rearrangement joins TRBV29-1 to TRBJ2-5, with a possible D match to TRBD1 (5 bases). This CDR3 is built from 13 residues. Trimming took 6 bases from V and 0 from J, leaving 11 bases between them. Germline V gives CDR1 SQVTM, CDR2 ANQGSEA.

J is TRBJ1-5 and V is TRBV20-1; no reliable D call. V was pared by 3 bases and J by 2 bases, with 11 bases between. Germline V gene data show CDR1 as DFQATT and CDR2 as SNEGSKA (reference sequence). The CDR3 is made up of 14 amino acids. The chain's CDR3 is CSASYGGGNQPQHF. The DNA of the CDR3 is TGCAGTGCTAGTTATGGTGGGGGCAATCAGCCCCAGCATTTT.

This clonotype appeared a few times. The V and J genes are TRBV27 and TRBJ2-7, with 10 positions matching TRBD1. There are 16 residues in the CDR3. The V segment lost 4 bases and the J segment 1 base; nucleotides outside the gene matches: 7. Germline CDR1 MNHEY, CDR2 SMNVEV (reference sequence). The CDR3 protein is CASSSVTGGPSYEQYF. CDR3 sequence (DNA): TGTGCCAGCAGTTCCGTGACAGGGGGCCCATCCTACGAGCAGTACTTC.

The chain joins TRBV29-1 to TRBJ2-2; D ambiguous. The germline V and J ends were trimmed by 4 bases and 1 base, with 10 bases remaining between them. Germline lookup yields CDR1 SQVTM and CDR2 ANQGSEA. The CDR3 is 14 residues long. CDR3 amino acids: CSVALGKNTGELFF. CDR3 coding DNA: TGCAGCGTTGCCCTGGGGAAGAACACCGGGGAGCTGTTTTTT.

V gene TRBV7-6 combines with J gene TRBJ2-5; 8 nucleotides match TRBD2. The germline gives CDR1 SGHVS, CDR2 FNYEAQ. V shed 4 bases, J shed 3 bases, and the junction held 10 bases outside the gene matches. CDR3 length: 16 amino acids. The CDR3 nucleotides read TGTGCCAGCAGCTCCCGACTAGCGCGCGTAAAAGAGACCCAGTACTTC. It yields the protein CASSSRLARVKETQYF.

This chain connects TRBV10-3 to TRBJ1-2, with D perhaps matching TRBD1 (5 bases). This CDR3 contains 16 residues. The germline V and J ends were trimmed by 0 bases and 8 bases, with 19 bases remaining between them. In germline, CDR1 is ENHRY, CDR2 SYGVKD. CDR3: CAISESSAGTARGYTF. Written as DNA, the CDR3 is TGTGCCATCAGTGAGTCATCGGCAGGGACGGCGCGCGGCTACACCTTC.

This clonotype was observed many times. The rearrangement links TRBV5-1 to TRBJ2-3; 8 nucleotides line up with TRBD2. This CDR3 comprises 15 residues. Germline CDR1 is SGHRS and CDR2 is YFSETQ. J was trimmed by 1 base and V by 4 bases; bases with no gene match: 5. CDR3 nucleotide sequence: TGCGCCAGCAGCAAGGGACTAGAAGGCACAGATACGCAGTATTTT. This translates into CASSKGLEGTDTQYF. Using reference TRBV5-1 and TRBJ2-3 for the parts outside the CDR3, the full variable domain is KAGVTQTPRYLIKTRGQQVTLSCSPISGHRSVSWYQQTPGQGLQFLFEYFSETQRNKGNFPGRFSGRQFSNSRSEMNVSTLELGDSALYLCASSKGLEGTDTQYFGPGTRLTVL.

V is TRBV2 and J is TRBJ2-5; TRBD1 matches 8 bases. The length of the CDR3 is 14 residues. J lost 3 bases, V lost 7 bases, and 7 bases had no gene match. Germline lookup yields CDR1 SNHLY and CDR2 FYNNEI. This CDR3 is CASKLDRGKETQYF. CDR3 DNA: TGTGCCAGCAAGTTAGACAGGGGAAAAGAGACCCAGTACTTC. Drawing the rest from reference TRBV2 and TRBJ2-5, the complete variable domain is EPEVTQTPSHQVTQMGQEVILRCVPISNHLYFYWYRQILGQKVEFLVSFYNNEISEKSEIFDDQFSVERPDGSNFTLKIRSTKLEDSAMYFCASKLDRGKETQYFGPGTRLLVL.

The V call is TRBV2, the J call TRBJ2-7, with no clear D. V was clipped by 6 bases and J by 3 bases, with 15 bases between them. Per the germline V gene, CDR1 is SNHLY and CDR2 is FYNNEI. The CDR3 runs to 14 residues. CDR3 loop: CASRIAEASYEQYF. CDR3 DNA sequence: TGTGCCAGCAGAATCGCAGAAGCTAGCTACGAGCAGTACTTC. The variable domain in full, with the rest retrieved from reference TRBV2 and TRBJ2-7, is EPEVTQTPSHQVTQMGQEVILRCVPISNHLYFYWYRQILGQKVEFLVSFYNNEISEKSEIFDDQFSVERPDGSNFTLKIRSTKLEDSAMYFCASRIAEASYEQYFGPGTRLTVT.